This T cell receptor (beta chain) was identified in a study of blood T cell repertoires in COVID-19. Turning to the study itself: COVID-19 samples collected from the United States, Italy and Spain covered acute and convalescent phases. The analysed material was cDNA or gDNA that came from T cells, B-cell-depleted T cells, or PBMCs.

Only in-frame clones appear in the TCRdb table, and some are missing; sequencing was by immunoSEQ multiplex PCR. This table holds fewer than 200,000 clones, about four fifths found once. CDR3 length: 13 residues. Trimming left V 5 bases short and J 4 bases short, with 11 bases between. The V gene's germline CDR1 is MNHEY and CDR2 SVGAGI. Material: peripheral blood. The V call is TRBV6-5, the J call TRBJ2-5; maybe TRBD1 (6 bases). This receptor was obtained from a man aged 60 to 75 with acute or convalescent COVID-19. DNA for the CDR3: TGTGCCAGCAGTCCAGGGGTAGGAGAGACCCAGTACTTC. It is translated as CASSPGVGETQYF.